The 10 T cell receptor beta chains below all came from one sample that was sequenced in a study of cytomegalovirus exposure and HLA in healthy donors. PCR amplification relied on 60 Vbeta primers (plus 13 Jbeta primers). The data were produced by immunoSEQ multiplex PCR, yet TCRdb's version contains in-frame clones alone and is incomplete. The sample has 150,000 or so clones; roughly 80% are singletons. Sequencing used PBMCs. The receptor set was obtained from a male donor in good health and CMV-seronegative.

The gene calls are TRBV30 and TRBJ1-6; D remains ambiguous. Looked up from germline, CDR1 is GTSNPN and CDR2 is SVGIG (reference sequence). The V end lost 1 base, the J end lost 11 bases, and 9 bases lay between the germline ends. The CDR3 sequence is 12 residues long. The CDR3 spells CAWSALSAPLHF. The CDR3 nucleotides are TGTGCCTGGAGTGCCTTGTCGGCACCCCTCCACTTT.

Only one count was recorded for this clone. The chain has TRBV18 and TRBJ1-4, with D unclear. The CDR3 sequence is 13 residues long. Trimming removed 0 bases from V and 8 bases from J, with 7 bases in between. The V gene's germline CDR1 is KGHSH and CDR2 LQKENI. The CDR3 loop reads CASSPPGREKLFF. CDR3 DNA sequence: TGTGCCAGCTCACCACCAGGGAGGGAAAAACTGTTTTTT.

V gene TRBV28 combines with J gene TRBJ2-7, with TRBD1 identical over 8 bases. This CDR3 contains 14 residues. Germline V lookup: CDR1 MDHEN, CDR2 SYDVKM. V lost 4 bases, J lost 7 bases, and 9 bases stayed unmatched. The CDR3 reads CASSSPDRAGEQYF. The CDR3 coding sequence is TGTGCCAGCAGTTCCCCGGACAGGGCGGGGGAGCAGTACTTC.

This clone was seen a single time. Germline and junction disagree at one end, which may indicate a read error. The chain couples TRBV19 to TRBJ2-4, with TRBD2 identical over 14 bases. The CDR3 has 14 residues. Germline V gene data show CDR1 as LNHDA and CDR2 as SQIVND (reference sequence). The CDR3, as DNA: TGTGCCAGTAGTGTCGACTGGACTAGCGGGGGGAGGGACTTC. Protein sequence: CASSVDWTSGGRDF.

The V call is TRBV7-2, the J call TRBJ1-1; possibly TRBD1 for D (6 bases). Trimming took 1 base from V and 4 from J, leaving 13 bases between them. The CDR3 is 15 residues long. Germline CDR1 is SGHTA and CDR2 is FQGNSA. CDR3 loop: CASSLEWGGGTEAFF. The CDR3 DNA reads as TGTGCCAGCAGCTTAGAGTGGGGGGGCGGCACTGAAGCTTTCTTT.

The chain employs TRBV6-1 and TRBJ2-6; 10 bases agree with TRBD1. V dropped 3 bases and J dropped 0; count of bases not matched to a gene: 5. This CDR3 region has 18 residues. CDR1 is MNHNS, CDR2 SASEGT, per germline. CDR3 loop: CASSDLTGGASGANVLTF. The DNA of the CDR3 is TGTGCCAGCAGTGACCTGACAGGGGGCGCCTCTGGGGCCAACGTCCTGACTTTC.

The genes are TRBV20-1 and TRBJ2-5; D unresolved. V lost 6 bases and J 4 bases, leaving 9 bases between the germline ends. The CDR3 extends over 11 amino acids. Per the germline V gene, CDR1 is DFQATT and CDR2 is SNEGSKA (reference sequence). CDR3 coding DNA: TGCAGTGCAACACATCCAGAGACCCAGTACTTC. This gives the protein CSATHPETQYF.

V and J are TRBV11-3 and TRBJ2-7; the match to TRBD1 covers 8 bases. The germline CDR1 and CDR2 sequences are SGHNT and YENEEA. This CDR3 has 12 amino acids. V shed 5 bases and J 4 bases; nucleotides not matched to a gene: 1. CDR3 in DNA: TGTGCCAGCAGCCGACAGGGGTACGAGCAGTACTTC. Translated: CASSRQGYEQYF.

The chain couples TRBV5-4 to TRBJ1-2, with a tentative D call TRBD1 (6 bases). Germline-derived CDR1 and CDR2 are SGHNT and YYREEE (reference sequence). The CDR3 contains 14 residues. V was pared by 0 bases and J by 7 bases, with 13 bases between. The CDR3 nucleotides are TGTGCCAGCAGCTTGGGGGGGGGCGGGCCTGGCTACACCTTC. Its protein product is CASSLGGGGPGYTF.

The gene calls are TRBV2 and TRBJ1-2, with D possibly being TRBD1 (5 bases). This CDR3 comprises 12 residues. Trimming pared 2 bases from V and 10 bases from J, leaving 11 bases between. The germline CDR1 and CDR2 sequences are SNHLY and FYNNEI. The CDR3 here is CASSETGLHYTF. CDR3 DNA: TGTGCCAGCAGTGAAACAGGACTACACTACACCTTC. Filled out from reference TRBV2 and TRBJ1-2, the complete variable domain reads EPEVTQTPSHQVTQMGQEVILRCVPISNHLYFYWYRQILGQKVEFLVSFYNNEISEKSEIFDDQFSVERPDGSNFTLKIRSTKLEDSAMYFCASSETGLHYTFGSGTRLTVV.